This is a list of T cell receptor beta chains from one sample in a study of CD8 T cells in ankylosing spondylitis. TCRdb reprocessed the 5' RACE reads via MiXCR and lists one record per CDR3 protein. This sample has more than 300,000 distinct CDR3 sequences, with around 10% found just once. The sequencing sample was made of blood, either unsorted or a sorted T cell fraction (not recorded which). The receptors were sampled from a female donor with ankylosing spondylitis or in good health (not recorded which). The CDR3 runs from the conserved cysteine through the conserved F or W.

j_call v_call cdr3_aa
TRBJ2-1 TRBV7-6 CASSSSGWEQFF
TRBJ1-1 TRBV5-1 CASSRQGRGDTEAFF
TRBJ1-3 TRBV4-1 CASSQDPSGYSGNTIYF
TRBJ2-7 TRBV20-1 CSAPGTGGNYEQYF
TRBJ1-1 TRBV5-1 CASSLQGSNTEAFF
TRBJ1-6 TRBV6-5 CASSYSSGLFNSPLHF
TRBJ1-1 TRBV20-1 CSARDPGAGSTEAFF
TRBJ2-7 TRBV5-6 CASSGTSANSYEQYF
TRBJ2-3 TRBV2 CATYRRGQGGTDTQYF
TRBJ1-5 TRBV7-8 CASSPTGGRQPQHF
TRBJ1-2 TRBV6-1 CASDPGTLYGYTF
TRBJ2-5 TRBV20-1 CSATGTGGLETQYF
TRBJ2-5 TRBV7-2 CASSLDGGYGQETQYF
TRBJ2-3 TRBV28 CASRPRGADTQYF
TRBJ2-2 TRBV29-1 CSVGSSGRSDTGELFF
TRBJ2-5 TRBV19 CARGQCAKKETQYF
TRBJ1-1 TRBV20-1 CSARAGGYTEAFF
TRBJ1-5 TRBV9 CASSADLSNQPQHF
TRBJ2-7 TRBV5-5 CASSLGQGGDEQYF
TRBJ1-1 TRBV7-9 CASSFSQASTEAFF
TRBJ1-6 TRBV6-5 CASSYSIRRLLSPLHF
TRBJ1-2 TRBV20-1 CSALDRGAEDGYGYTF
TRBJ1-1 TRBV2 CAAAFASDTEAFF
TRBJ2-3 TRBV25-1 CASAITGPDTQYF
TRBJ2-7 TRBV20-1 CSARRVAEQYF
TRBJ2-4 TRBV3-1 CACSKTSGGLAKNIQYF
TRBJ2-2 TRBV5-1 CASTTSGGADTGELFF
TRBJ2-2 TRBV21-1 CASSINGQGGFTPVGTGELFF
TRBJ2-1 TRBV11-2 CASSFPGPKGNEQFF
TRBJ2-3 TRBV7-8 CASSLAPRGSADTQYF
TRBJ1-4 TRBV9 CASSGGTNEKLFF
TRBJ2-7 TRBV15 CATGGQSYEQYF
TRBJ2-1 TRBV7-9 CASRGGRANEQFF
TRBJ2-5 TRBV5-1 CASSLGVSLQETQYF
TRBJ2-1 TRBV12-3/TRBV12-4 CASCPTGVHFRYYNEQFF
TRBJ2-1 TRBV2 CASSEFLNEQFF
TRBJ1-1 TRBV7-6 CASSARQGSEAFF
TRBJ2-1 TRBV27 CASTLTSGTGPIGSYNEQFF
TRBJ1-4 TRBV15 CATSTEQDLVEGTNEKLFF
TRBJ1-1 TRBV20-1 CSARGYMNTEAFF
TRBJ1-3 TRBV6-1 CAGTSAGGGNTIYF
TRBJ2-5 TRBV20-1 CSATILAGETQYF
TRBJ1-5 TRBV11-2 CASSLGGRGSNQPQHF
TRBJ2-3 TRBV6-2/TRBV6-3 CASRAWRTDTQYF
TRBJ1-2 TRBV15 CATSRFPDRASGTNYGYTF
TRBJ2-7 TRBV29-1 CSVQNPGYEQYF
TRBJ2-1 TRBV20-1 CSAPHDRLDQGEQFF
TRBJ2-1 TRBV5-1 CASTRDRTVDEQFF
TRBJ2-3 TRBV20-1 CSAPSGGATDTQYF
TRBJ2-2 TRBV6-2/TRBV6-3 CASSPFYSQGNTGELFF
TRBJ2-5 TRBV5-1 CASSFRTSGGGETQYF
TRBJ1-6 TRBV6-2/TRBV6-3 CASRLPIMRSAGGSPLHF
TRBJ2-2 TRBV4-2 CASTPSGLDGELFF
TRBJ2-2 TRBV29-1 CSVDSGSGPGELFF